This TCR beta chain appears in the sequencing data of a study of early T cells in non-severe SARS-CoV-2 infection. MiXCR was run by TCRdb on the 5' RACE reads, yielding one entry per CDR3 protein. The sample lists tens of thousands of distinct CDR3 sequences; around 11% were seen once. The CDR3 spans 15 residues. Germline loops: CDR1 MNHEY, CDR2 SVGEGT. The ends were cut back, 7 bases at V and 0 bases at J, with 14 bases in the middle. This receptor was taken from an adult who was a healthcare worker with PCR-confirmed SARS-CoV-2 infection or an uninfected control (not recorded which). The donor label of this sample is uncertain. Sample: whole blood, taken at baseline. The V and J genes are TRBV6-2 or TRBV6-3 and TRBJ2-3; tentatively, D is TRBD2 (5 bases). DNA for the CDR3: TGTGCCAGCAAATCCAGCGGCTATAGCACAGATACGCAGTATTTT. It yields the protein CASKSSGYSTDTQYF.